Sequencing of this T cell receptor (beta chain) was carried out in a study of blood T cell repertoires in COVID-19. Study context: Sources were T cells, B-cell-depleted T cells, or PBMCs; the material itself was cDNA or gDNA.

The V segment lost 6 bases and the J segment 3 bases; nucleotides outside the gene matches: 4. Germline lookup yields CDR1 MNHEY and CDR2 SVGEGT. The CDR3 has 13 residues. Assay used: immunoSEQ multiplex PCR; TCRdb lists only in-frame clones, some missing. The table lists around 340,000 clones, roughly 89% of them singletons. The receptor was isolated from an older woman with COVID-19, enrolled during active disease. The sequencing sample was made of peripheral blood. J is TRBJ2-7 and V is TRBV6-2 or TRBV6-3, with 8 bases fitting TRBD1. CDR3 amino acids: CASSRQGFYEQYF. CDR3 in DNA: TGTGCCAGCAGCAGACAGGGGTTCTACGAGCAGTACTTC.